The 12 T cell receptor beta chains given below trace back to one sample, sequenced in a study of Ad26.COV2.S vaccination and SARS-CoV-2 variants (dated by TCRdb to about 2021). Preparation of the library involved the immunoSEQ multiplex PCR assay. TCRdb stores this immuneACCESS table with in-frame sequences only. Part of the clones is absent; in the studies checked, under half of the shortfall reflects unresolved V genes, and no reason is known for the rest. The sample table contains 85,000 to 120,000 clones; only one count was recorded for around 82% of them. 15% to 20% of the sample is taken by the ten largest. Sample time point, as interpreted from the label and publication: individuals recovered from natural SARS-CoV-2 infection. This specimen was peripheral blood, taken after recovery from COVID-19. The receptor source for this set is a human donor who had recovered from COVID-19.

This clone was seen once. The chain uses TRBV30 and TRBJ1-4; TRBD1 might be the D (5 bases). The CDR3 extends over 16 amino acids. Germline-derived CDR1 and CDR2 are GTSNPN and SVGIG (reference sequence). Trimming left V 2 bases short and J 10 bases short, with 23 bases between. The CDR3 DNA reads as TGTGCCTGGAGTCTGTCGGGTGTGAGGGGCTGGGGAAAACTGTTTTTT. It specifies CAWSLSGVRGWGKLFF.

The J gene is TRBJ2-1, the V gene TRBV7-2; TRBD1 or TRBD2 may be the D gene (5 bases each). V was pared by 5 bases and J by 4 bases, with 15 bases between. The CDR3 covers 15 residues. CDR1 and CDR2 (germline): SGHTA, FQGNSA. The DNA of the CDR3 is TGTGCCAGCAGCCTGGGACCCCGGGGTTACAATGAGCAGTTCTTC. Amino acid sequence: CASSLGPRGYNEQFF.

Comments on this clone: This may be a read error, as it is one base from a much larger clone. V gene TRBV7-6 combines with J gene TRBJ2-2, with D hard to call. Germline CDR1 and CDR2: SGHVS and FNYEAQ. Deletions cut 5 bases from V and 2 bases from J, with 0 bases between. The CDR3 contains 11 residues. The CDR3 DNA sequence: TGTGCCAGCAGCAACACCGGGGAGCTGTTTTTT. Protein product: CASSNTGELFF.

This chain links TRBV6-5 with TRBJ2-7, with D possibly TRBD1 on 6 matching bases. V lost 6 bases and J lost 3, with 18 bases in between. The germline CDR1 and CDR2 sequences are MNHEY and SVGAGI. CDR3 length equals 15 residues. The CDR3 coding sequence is TGTGCCAGCAGCCGCACTGGACAGCATATCTACGAGCAGTACTTC. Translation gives CASSRTGQHIYEQYF.

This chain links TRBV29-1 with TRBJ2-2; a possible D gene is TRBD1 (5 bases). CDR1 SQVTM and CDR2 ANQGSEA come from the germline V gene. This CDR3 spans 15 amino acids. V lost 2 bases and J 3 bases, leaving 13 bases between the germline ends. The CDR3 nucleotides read TGCAGCGTTGAATGGGGCAACTTGGACACCGGGGAGCTGTTTTTT. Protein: CSVEWGNLDTGELFF.

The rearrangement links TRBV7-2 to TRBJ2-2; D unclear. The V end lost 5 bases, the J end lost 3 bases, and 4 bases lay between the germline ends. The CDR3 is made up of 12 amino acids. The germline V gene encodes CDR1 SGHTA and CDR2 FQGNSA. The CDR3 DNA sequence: TGTGCCAGCAGCCTATACACCGGGGAGCTGTTTTTT. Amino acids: CASSLYTGELFF.

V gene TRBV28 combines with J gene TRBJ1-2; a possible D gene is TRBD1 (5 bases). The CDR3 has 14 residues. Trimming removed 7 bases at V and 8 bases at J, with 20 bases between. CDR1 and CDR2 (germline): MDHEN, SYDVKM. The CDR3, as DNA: TGTGCCAGCACCCTTGGTGTAGGGACCACGGGCTACACCTTC. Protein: CASTLGVGTTGYTF.

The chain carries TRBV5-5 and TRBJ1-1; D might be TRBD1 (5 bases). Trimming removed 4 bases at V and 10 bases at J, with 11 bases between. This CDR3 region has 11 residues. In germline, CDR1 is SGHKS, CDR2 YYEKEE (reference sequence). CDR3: CASSLEGLAFF. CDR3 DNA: TGTGCCAGCAGCCTGGAGGGGTTAGCTTTCTTT.

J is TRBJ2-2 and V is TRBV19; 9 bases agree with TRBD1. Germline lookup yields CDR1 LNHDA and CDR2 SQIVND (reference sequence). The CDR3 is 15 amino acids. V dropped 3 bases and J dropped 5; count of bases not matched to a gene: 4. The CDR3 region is CASSMGQGRTGELFF. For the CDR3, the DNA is TGTGCCAGTAGTATGGGACAGGGCCGGACCGGGGAGCTGTTTTTT.

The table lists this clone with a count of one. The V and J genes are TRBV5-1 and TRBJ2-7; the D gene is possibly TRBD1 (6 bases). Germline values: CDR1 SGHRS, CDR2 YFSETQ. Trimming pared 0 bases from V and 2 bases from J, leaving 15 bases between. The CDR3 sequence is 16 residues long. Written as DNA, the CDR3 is TGCGCCAGCAGCTTGGGGACCATACAGGGCCCCTACGAGCAGTACTTC. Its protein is CASSLGTIQGPYEQYF.

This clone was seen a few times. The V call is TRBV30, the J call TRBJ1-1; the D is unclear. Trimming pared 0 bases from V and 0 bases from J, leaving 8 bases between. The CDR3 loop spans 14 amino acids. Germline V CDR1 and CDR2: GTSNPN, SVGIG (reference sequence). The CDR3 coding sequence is TGTGCCTGGAGTGTAGGAGCGGTGAACACTGAAGCTTTCTTT. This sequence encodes CAWSVGAVNTEAFF.

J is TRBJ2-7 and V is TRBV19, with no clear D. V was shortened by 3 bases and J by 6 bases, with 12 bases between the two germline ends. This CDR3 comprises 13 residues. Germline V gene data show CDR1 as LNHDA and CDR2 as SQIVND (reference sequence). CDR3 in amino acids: CASSMWGSSEQYF. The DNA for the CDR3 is TGTGCCAGTAGTATGTGGGGAAGCAGCGAGCAGTACTTC. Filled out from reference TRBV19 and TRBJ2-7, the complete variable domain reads DGGITQSPKYLFRKEGQNVTLSCEQNLNHDAMYWYRQDPGQGLRLIYYSQIVNDFQKGDIAEGYSVSREKKESFPLTVTSAQKNPTAFYLCASSMWGSSEQYFGPGTRLTVT.